This TCR beta chain was documented in a study of T cell responses to AZD1222 COVID-19 vaccine. Findings and caveats of the study: Dominant CD4 TCR responses targeted spike regions 160-218 and 743-854. A reported finding is that nearly half of spike-specific TCRs target unmutated variant regions. AZD1222 recipients seropositive at baseline numbered only 6 or 7. Possibly, clonal diversity was underestimated; donors were largely white British and included more females.

The CDR3 has 12 amino acids. Germline values: CDR1 SGHTA, CDR2 FQGNSA. This clone was seen a single time. What it binds is unknown. Produced via immunoSEQ multiplex PCR; TCRdb's table is partial and in-frame only. The sample includes under 150,000 clones, roughly 90% of them seen just once. The rearrangement joins TRBV7-2 to TRBJ1-5, with D perhaps TRBD1 (5 bases). The clonotype comes from an adult in good health. Sequenced here: peripheral blood, sampled on day 0 of AZD1222 vaccination. In nucleotides, the CDR3 is TGTGCAAGCCGGCTTGGGGGACAGCCCCAGCATTTT. It encodes CASRLGGQPQHF. The full variable domain, completed using reference TRBV7-2 and TRBJ1-5, is GAGVSQSPSNKVTEKGKDVELRCDPISGHTALYWYRQSLGQGLEFLIYFQGNSAPDKSGLPSDRFSAERTGGSVSTLTIQRTQQEDSAVYLCASRLGGQPQHFGDGTRLSIL.